This TCR beta chain was sequenced in a study of regulatory T cells in long-lasting Graves disease. Investigators prepared the TCR beta libraries by applying iRepertoire HTBI primers and Arm-PCR of CDR3 regions. TCRdb recomputed calls from the multiplex PCR reads with MiXCR, one row per CDR3 protein. The sample includes 650,000 to 850,000 distinct CDR3 sequences, about 32% seen only once; the top ten take under 50%. Trimming removed 3 bases from V and 5 bases from J, with 25 bases in between. This CDR3 spans 19 amino acids. The germline V gene encodes CDR1 MNHNS and CDR2 SASEGT. This clonotype was detected a few times. The sample's time point: persistent/refractory GD, antithyroid drugs over 5 years with positive TRAb. There was RNA extracted from PBMCs, and the TCR library was made from it.

The receptor's source is a female donor with Graves disease. The sequencing used peripheral blood mononuclear cells (PBMCs), collected when the disease was refractory, from a patient treated with antithyroid drugs. The chain joins TRBV6-1 to TRBJ1-4; the D is unclear. CDR3 sequence: CASSDTVRSAVFRNEKLFF. CDR3 DNA: TGTGCCAGCAGTGATACTGTACGATCCGCCGTATTCCGGAATGAAAAACTGTTTTTT.